This T cell receptor (beta chain) was recovered during a study of blood T cell repertoires in COVID-19. Overall study context: Whether acute or convalescent, the COVID-19 samples came from the United States, Italy and Spain.

Measured with immunoSEQ multiplex PCR; TCRdb has only the in-frame clones, and not every one. Of around 300,000 clones in the sample, roughly four fifths were seen once. The CDR3 is made up of 18 amino acids. CDR1 and CDR2 (germline): LGHNA, YSLEER. V gave up 0 bases and J gave up 0 bases; unmatched junction bases: 8. Sequencing was performed on peripheral blood. The TCR originated in a woman between 45 and 60 years old who had recovered from COVID-19. The rearrangement joins TRBV4-3 to TRBJ2-7, with 10 bases matching TRBD2. The CDR3 sequence: CASSQDVSGGDYSYEQYF. The CDR3 DNA is TGCGCCAGCAGCCAAGATGTGAGCGGGGGGGACTACTCCTACGAGCAGTACTTC.